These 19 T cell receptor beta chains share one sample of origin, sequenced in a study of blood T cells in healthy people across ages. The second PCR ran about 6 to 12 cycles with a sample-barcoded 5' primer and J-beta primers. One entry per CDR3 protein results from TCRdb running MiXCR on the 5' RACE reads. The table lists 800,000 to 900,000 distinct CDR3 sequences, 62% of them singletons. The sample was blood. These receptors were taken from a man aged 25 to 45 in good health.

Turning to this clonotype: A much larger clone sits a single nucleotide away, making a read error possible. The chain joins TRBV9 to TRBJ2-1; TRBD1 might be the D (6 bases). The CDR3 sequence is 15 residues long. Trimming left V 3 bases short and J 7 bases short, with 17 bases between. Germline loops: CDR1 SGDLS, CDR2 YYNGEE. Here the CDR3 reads CASSGNAGAVNEQFF. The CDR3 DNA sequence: TGTGCCAGCAGCGGAAATGCAGGGGCGGTAAATGAGCAGTTCTTC.

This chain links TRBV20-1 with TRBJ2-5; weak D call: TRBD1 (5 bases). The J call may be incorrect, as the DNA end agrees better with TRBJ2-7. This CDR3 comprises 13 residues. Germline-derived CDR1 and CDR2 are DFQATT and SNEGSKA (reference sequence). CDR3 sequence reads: CSAADTGLHEQYF. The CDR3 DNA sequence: TGCAGCGCCGCGGACACCGGATTGCACGAGCAGTACTTC.

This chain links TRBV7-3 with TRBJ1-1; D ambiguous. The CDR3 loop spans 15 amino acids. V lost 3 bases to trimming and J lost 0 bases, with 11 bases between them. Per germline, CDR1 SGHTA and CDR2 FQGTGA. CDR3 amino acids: CASSLNRLMNTEAFF. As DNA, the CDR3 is TGTGCCAGCAGCTTGAACCGACTAATGAACACTGAAGCTTTCTTT.

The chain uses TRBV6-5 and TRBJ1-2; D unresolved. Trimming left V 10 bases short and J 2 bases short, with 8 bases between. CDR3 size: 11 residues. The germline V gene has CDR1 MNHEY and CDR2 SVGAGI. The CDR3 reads CAIGRNYGYTF. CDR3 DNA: TGTGCCATAGGGCGAAACTATGGCTACACCTTC.

The CDR3 protein is CASSEAGSGYTF. CDR3 DNA sequence: TGCGCCAGCAGTGAGGCCGGGTCGGGCTACACCTTC. The chain links TRBV10-2 to TRBJ1-2; no firm D call. Per the germline V gene, CDR1 is WSHSY and CDR2 is SAAADI. The CDR3 contains 12 residues. V was cut by 2 bases and J by 8 bases, with 9 bases left in between.

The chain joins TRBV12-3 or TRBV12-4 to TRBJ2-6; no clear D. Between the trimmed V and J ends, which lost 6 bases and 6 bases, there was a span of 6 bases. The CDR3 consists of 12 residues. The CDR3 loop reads CASSPVANVLTF. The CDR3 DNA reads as TGTGCCAGCAGCCCCGTGGCCAACGTCCTGACTTTC.

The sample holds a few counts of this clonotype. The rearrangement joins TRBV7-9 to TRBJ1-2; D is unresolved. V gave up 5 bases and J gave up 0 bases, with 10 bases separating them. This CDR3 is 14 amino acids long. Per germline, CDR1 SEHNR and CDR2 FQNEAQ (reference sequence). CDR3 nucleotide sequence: TGTGCCAGCAGCCCCGTGGGTTCTAACTATGGCTACACCTTC. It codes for CASSPVGSNYGYTF.

The CDR3 is CAWSIGRYEQYF. The CDR3 coding sequence is TGTGCCTGGAGTATAGGGCGGTACGAGCAGTACTTC. The V call is TRBV30, the J call TRBJ2-1, with no clear D. The J call may be in error: the DNA end matches TRBJ2-7 better. This CDR3 is 12 amino acids long. Germline values: CDR1 GTSNPN, CDR2 SVGIG (reference sequence).

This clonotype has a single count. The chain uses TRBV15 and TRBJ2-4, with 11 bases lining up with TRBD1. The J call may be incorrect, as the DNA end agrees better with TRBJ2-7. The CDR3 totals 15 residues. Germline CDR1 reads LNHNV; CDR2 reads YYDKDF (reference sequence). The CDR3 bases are TGTGCCACCAGCACAAGGACAGGGGGCCCCAACGAGCAGTACTTC. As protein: CATSTRTGGPNEQYF.

This chain's CDR3 is CASINDRGEQFF. The CDR3 nucleotides read TGTGCCAGCATCAACGACCGGGGGGAGCAGTTCTTC. The chain couples TRBV6-5 to TRBJ2-1, with TRBD2 as a possible D gene (6 bases). Germline CDR1 reads MNHEY; CDR2 reads SVGAGI. The CDR3 runs to 12 residues. Between the trimmed V and J ends, which lost 7 bases and 10 bases, there was a span of 14 bases.

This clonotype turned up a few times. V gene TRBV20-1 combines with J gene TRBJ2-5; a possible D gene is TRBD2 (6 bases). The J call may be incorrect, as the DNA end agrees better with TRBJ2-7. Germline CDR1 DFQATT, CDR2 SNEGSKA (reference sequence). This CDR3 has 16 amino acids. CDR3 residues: CSARDQRLAGSYEQYF. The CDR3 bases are TGCAGTGCTAGAGATCAGAGACTGGCGGGGTCCTACGAGCAGTACTTC.

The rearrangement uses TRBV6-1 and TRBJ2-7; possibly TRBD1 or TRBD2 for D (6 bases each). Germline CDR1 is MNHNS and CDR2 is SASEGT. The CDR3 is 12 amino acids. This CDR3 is CAGGRTTYEQYF. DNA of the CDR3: TGTGCGGGGGGCAGGACCACCTACGAGCAGTACTTC.

CDR3 nucleotide sequence: TGTGCCAGCAGTGAAGCGCTTGGTAGAGGTCAGCAAAACATTCAGTACTTC. Translated: CASSEALGRGQQNIQYF. This chain joins TRBV6-1 and TRBJ2-4, with D unclear. From germline, CDR1 is MNHNS and CDR2 SASEGT. The CDR3 is 17 residues long. The V end lost 0 bases, the J end lost 5 bases, and 17 bases lay between the germline ends.

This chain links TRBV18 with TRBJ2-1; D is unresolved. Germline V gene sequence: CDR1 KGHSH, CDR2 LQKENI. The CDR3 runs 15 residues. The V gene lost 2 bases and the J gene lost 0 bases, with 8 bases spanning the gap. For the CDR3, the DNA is TGTGCCAGCTCACCAATGATCAGCTCCTACAATGAGCAGTTCTTC. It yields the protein CASSPMISSYNEQFF.

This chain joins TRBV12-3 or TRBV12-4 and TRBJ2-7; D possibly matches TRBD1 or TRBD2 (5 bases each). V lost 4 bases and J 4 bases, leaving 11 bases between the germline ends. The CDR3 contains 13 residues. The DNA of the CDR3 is TGTGCCAGCAGTTCGGGACCAGGATACGAGCAGTACTTC. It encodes CASSSGPGYEQYF.

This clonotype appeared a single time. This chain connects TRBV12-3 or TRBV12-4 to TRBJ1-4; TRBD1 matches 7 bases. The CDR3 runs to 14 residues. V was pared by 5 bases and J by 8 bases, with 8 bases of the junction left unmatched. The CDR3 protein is CASSANRGKEKLFF. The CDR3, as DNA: TGTGCCAGCAGTGCCAACAGGGGTAAAGAAAAACTGTTTTTT.

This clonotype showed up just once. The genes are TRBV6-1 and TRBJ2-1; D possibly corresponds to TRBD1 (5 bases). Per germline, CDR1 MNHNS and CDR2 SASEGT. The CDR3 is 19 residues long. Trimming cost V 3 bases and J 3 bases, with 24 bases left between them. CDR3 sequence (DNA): TGTGCCAGCAGTGACCCATCGATCACAGGTCCTAAGGGCTACAATGAGCAGTTCTTC. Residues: CASSDPSITGPKGYNEQFF.

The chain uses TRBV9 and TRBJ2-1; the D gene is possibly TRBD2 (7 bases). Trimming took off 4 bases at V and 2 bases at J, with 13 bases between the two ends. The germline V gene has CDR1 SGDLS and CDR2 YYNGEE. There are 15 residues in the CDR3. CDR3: CASSTRGAPYNEQFF. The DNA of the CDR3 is TGTGCCAGCAGCACCCGGGGGGCTCCCTACAATGAGCAGTTCTTC.

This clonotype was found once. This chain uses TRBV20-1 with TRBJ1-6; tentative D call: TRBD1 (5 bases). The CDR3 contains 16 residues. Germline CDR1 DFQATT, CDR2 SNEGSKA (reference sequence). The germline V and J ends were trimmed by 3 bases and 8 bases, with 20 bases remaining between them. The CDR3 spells CSASRGRRGVYSPLHF. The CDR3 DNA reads TGCAGTGCTAGCCGCGGACGAAGGGGAGTTTATTCACCCCTCCACTTT.